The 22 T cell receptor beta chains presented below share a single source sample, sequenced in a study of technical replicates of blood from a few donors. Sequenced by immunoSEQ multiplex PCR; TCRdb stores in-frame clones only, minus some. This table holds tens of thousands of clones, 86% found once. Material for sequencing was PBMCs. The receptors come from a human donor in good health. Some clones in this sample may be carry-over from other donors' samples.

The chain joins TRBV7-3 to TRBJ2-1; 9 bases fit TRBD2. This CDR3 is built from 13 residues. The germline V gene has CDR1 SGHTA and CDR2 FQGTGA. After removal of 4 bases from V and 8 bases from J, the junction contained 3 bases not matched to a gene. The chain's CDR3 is CASSSGLADEQFF. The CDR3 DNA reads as TGTGCCAGCAGCTCGGGACTAGCTGATGAGCAGTTCTTC.

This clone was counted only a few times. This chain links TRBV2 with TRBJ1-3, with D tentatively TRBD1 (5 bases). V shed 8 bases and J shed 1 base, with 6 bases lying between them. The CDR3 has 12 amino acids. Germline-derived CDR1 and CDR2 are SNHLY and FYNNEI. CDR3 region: CASQGSGNTIYF. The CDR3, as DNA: TGTGCCAGCCAGGGTTCTGGAAACACCATATATTTT.

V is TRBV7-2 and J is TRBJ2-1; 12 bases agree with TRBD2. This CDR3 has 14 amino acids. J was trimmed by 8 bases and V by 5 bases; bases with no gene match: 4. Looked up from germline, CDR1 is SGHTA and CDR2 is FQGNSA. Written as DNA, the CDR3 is TGTGCCAGCAGCAGGACTAGCGGGACTGATGAGCAGTTCTTC. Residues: CASSRTSGTDEQFF.

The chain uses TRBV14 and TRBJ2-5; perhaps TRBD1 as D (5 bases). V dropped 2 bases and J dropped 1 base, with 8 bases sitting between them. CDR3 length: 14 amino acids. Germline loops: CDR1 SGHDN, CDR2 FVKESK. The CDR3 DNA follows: TGTGCCAGCAGCCAACGACAGCTCCAAGAGACCCAGTACTTC. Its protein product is CASSQRQLQETQYF.

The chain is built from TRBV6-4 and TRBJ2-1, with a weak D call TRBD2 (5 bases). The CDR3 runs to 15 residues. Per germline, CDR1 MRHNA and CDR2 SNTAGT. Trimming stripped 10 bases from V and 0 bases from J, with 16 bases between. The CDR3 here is CATAKTGSSYNEQFF. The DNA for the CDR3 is TGTGCCACCGCAAAAACGGGAAGCTCCTACAATGAGCAGTTCTTC.

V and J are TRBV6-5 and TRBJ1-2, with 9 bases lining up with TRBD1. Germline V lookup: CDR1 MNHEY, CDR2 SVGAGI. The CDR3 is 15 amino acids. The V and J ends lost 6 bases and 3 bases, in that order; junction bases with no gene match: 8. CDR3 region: CASRPLRTGDYGYTF. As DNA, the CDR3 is TGTGCCAGCAGACCCCTAAGGACAGGGGACTATGGCTACACCTTC.

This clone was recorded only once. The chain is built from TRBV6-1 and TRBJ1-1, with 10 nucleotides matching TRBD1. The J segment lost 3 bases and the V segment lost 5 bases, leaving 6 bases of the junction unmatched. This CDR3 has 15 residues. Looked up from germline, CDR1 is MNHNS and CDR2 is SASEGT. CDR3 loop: CASSTPGTGDTEAFF. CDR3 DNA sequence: TGTGCCAGCAGTACGCCCGGGACAGGGGACACTGAAGCTTTCTTT.

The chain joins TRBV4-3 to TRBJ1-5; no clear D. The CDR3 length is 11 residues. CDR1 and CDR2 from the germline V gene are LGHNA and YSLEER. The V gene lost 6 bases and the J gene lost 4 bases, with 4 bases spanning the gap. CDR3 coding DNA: TGCGCCAGCAGTCCTAATCAGCCCCAGCATTTT. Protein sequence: CASSPNQPQHF.

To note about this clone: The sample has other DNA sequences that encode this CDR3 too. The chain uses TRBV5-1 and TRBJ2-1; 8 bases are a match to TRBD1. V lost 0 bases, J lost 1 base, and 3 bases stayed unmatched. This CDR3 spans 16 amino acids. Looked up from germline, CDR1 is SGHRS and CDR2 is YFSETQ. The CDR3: CASSLGQGASYNEQFF. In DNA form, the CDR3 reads TGCGCCAGCAGCTTGGGTCAGGGGGCTTCCTACAATGAGCAGTTCTTC.

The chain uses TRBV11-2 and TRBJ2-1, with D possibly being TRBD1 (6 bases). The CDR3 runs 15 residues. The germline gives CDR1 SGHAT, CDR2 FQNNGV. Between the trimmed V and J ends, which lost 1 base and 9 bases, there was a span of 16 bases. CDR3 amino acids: CASSLARQVRSEQFF. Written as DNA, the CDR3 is TGTGCCAGCAGCTTAGCCCGACAGGTCAGGTCTGAGCAGTTCTTC.

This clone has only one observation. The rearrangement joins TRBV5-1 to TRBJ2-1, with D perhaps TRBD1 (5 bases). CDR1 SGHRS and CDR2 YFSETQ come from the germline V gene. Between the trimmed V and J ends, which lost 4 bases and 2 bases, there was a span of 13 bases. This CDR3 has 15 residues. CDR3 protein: CASSPLGAPYNEQFF. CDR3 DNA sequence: TGCGCCAGCAGCCCCCTAGGGGCACCCTACAATGAGCAGTTCTTC.

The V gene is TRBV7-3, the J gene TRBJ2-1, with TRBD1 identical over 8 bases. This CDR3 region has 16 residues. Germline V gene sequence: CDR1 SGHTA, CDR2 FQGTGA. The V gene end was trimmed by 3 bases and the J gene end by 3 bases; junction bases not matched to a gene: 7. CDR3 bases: TGTGCCAGCAGCTTCGGGGACAGGAGAAGCTACAATGAGCAGTTCTTC. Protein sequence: CASSFGDRRSYNEQFF.

CDR3 sequence (DNA): TGTGCCAGCAGCCCGGGGGTACGGACTAGCGGGAGAGGAGAGCAGTACTTC. It codes for CASSPGVRTSGRGEQYF. The chain couples TRBV11-2 to TRBJ2-7; TRBD2 matches 13 bases. This CDR3 is built from 17 residues. Trimming cost V 5 bases and J 7 bases; bases outside gene matches: 14. Looked up from germline, CDR1 is SGHAT and CDR2 is FQNNGV.

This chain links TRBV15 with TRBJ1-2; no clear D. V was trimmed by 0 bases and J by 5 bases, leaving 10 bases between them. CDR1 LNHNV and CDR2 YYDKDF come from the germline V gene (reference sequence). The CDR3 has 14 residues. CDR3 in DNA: TGTGCCACCAGCAGAGATGCGTCCGATTATGGCTACACCTTC. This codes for CATSRDASDYGYTF.

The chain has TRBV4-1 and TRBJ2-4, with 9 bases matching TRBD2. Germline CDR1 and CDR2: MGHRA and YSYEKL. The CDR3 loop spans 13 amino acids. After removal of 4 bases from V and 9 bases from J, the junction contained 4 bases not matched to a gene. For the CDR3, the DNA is TGCGCCAGCAGCCTGGGACTAGCATCCATTCAGTACTTC. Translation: CASSLGLASIQYF.

Here the CDR3 DNA reads TGCAGCGTTGCAACAGATACGCAGTATTTT. Residues: CSVATDTQYF. The V call is TRBV29-1, the J call TRBJ2-3; D call uncertain. Germline V lookup: CDR1 SQVTM, CDR2 ANQGSEA. The V gene lost 4 bases and the J gene lost 3 bases, with 2 bases spanning the gap. The CDR3 totals 10 residues.

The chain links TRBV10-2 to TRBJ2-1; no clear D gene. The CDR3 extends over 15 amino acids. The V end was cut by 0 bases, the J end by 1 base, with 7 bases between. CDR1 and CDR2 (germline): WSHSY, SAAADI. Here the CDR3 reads CASSESEVSYNEQFF. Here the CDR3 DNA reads TGCGCCAGCAGTGAGTCCGAGGTATCCTACAATGAGCAGTTCTTC.

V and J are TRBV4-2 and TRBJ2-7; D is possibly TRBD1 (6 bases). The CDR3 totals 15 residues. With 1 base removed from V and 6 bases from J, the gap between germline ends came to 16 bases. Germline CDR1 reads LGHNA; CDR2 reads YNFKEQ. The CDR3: CASSQAEPLGGEQYF. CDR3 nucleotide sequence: TGTGCCAGCAGCCAAGCGGAGCCCTTAGGGGGCGAGCAGTACTTC.

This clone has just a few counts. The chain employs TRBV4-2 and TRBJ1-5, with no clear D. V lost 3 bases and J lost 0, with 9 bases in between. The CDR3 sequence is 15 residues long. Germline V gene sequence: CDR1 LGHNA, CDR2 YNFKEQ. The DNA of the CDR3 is TGTGCCAGCAGCCATGGACTGTATAGCAATCAGCCCCAGCATTTT. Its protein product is CASSHGLYSNQPQHF.

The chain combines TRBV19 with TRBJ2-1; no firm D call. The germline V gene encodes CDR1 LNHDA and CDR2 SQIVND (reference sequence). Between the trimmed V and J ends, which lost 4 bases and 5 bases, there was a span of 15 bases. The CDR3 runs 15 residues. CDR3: CASSTYRDRNNEQFF. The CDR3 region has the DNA TGTGCCAGTAGTACCTACCGAGATCGAAACAATGAGCAGTTCTTC.

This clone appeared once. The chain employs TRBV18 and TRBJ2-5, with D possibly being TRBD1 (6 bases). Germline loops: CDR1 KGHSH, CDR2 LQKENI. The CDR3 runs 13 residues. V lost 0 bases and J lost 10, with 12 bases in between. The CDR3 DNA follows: TGTGCCAGCTCACCACCGGCGTCAGGGGACCAGTACTTC. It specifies CASSPPASGDQYF.

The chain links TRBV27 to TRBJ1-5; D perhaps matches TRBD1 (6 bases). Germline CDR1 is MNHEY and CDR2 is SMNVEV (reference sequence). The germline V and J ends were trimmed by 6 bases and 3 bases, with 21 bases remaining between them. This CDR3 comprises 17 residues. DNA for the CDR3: TGTGCCAGCAGACCGGAAACAGGGCCCTACTCCAATCAGCCCCAGCATTTT. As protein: CASRPETGPYSNQPQHF.